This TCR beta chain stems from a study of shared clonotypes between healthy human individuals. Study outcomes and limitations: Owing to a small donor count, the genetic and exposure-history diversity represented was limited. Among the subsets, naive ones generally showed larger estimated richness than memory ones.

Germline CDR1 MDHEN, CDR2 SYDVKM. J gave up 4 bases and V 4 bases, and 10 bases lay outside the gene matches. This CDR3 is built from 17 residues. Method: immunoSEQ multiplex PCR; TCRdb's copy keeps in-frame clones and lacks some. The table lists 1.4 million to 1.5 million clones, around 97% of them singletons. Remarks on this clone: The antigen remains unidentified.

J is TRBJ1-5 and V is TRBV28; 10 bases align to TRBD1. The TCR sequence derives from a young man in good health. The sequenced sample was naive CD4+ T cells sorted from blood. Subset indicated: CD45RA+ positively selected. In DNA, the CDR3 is TGTGCCAGCAGTTCAAGACAGGGGGCGCCGTCGAATCAGCCCCAGCATTTT. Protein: CASSSRQGAPSNQPQHF. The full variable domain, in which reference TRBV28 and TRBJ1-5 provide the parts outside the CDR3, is DVKVTQSSRYLVKRTGEKVFLECVQDMDHENMFWYRQDPGLGLRLIYFSYDVKMKEKGDIPEGYSVSREKKERFSLILESASTNQTSMYLCASSSRQGAPSNQPQHFGDGTRLSIL.